This entry is about one T cell receptor beta chain. Antigen: not known. A marrow graft followed busulfan-fludarabine conditioning, with cyclophosphamide on days +3 and +4. Measured with immunoSEQ multiplex PCR; TCRdb has only the in-frame clones, and not every one. The record shows about 12,000 clones for this sample, with no singletons present. The data derive from a study of T cells after posttransplantation cyclophosphamide. General study results and limits: TRB clonality was highly associated with recipient CMV seropositivity and reactivation. TRB overlap between skin or GI tissue T cells and blood was limited. Donor CD8+ memory clones often dominated recipient blood repertoires at later times.

Germline V gene data show CDR1 as SGDLS and CDR2 as YYNGEE. CDR3 length: 16 amino acids. V was pared by 4 bases and J by 0 bases, with 13 bases between. This chain joins TRBV9 and TRBJ1-4, with a possible D match to TRBD1 (5 bases). Sequences were derived from PBMCs, sampled after allogeneic stem cell transplant with posttransplant cyclophosphamide. This clonotype was sampled from a female patient in her 40s who received an allogeneic stem cell transplant from a related donor, was CMV-positive, and had acute GVHD only. Part of the T cell pool may stem from the graft donor. The CDR3 loop is CASSPQPGATNEKLFF. The CDR3 DNA is TGTGCCAGCAGCCCCCAACCGGGGGCAACTAATGAAAAACTGTTTTTT.